The clone carrying this T cell receptor (beta chain) was seen ten or more times. The antigen is undetermined. CDR3 regions were amplified by Arm-PCR using iRepertoire HTBI primers to build TCR beta libraries. TCRdb itself ran the multiplex PCR reads through MiXCR, one entry per CDR3 protein. The sample shows roughly 700,000 distinct CDR3 sequences, about 30% of them seen only once. Described time point: persistent/refractory GD, antithyroid drugs over 5 years with positive TRAb. The TCR library was made from RNA extracted from PBMCs. American Thyroid Association guidelines were used to diagnose Graves' disease. The authors drew patients from an endocrinology department in Xi'an, China. The CDR3 loop spans 15 amino acids. The V and J ends lost 6 bases and 3 bases respectively, with 15 bases between them. The sample belongs to a study of regulatory T cells in long-lasting Graves disease. Regarding the study as a whole: Accuracy was possibly reduced by small sample size. Persistent patients had more shared public clonotypes (approximately 2,700) than new patients (about 900).

The specimen comprised peripheral blood mononuclear cells (PBMCs), sampled when the disease was refractory, from a patient treated with antithyroid drugs. This receptor was identified in a female donor with Graves disease. The rearrangement links TRBV12-3 or TRBV12-4 to TRBJ1-5; possibly TRBD1 for D (6 bases). The CDR3 region is CASSPAGALNQPQHF. CDR3 DNA sequence: TGTGCCAGCAGCCCGGCGGGGGCCCTCAATCAGCCCCAGCATTTT.